This is a list of T cell receptor beta chains from one sample in a study of blood T cell repertoires in COVID-19. This table comes from immunoSEQ multiplex PCR, and its TCRdb copy is limited to in-frame clones, with some not included. Of about 110,000 clones listed, roughly 80% are singletons. Material for sequencing was peripheral blood. These TCRs come from a human donor in a cohort sampled during active or convalescent COVID-19. The conserved cysteine and the conserved F or W are not part of the CDR3 here. The size field is filled for only some rows; it gives once, few, many or a size class.

CDR3: ASSPPQGWGSGANVLT; V: TRBV18; size: once; J: TRBJ2-6
CDR3: ASSIPTGAYNEQF; V: TRBV19; size: .; J: TRBJ2-1
CDR3: AIKDTLSNQPQH; V: TRBV28; size: .; J: TRBJ1-5
CDR3: ASSLSGGRAQEQY; V: TRBV5-1; size: .; J: TRBJ2-7
CDR3: ASSLVGTGPYEQY; V: TRBV5-5; size: .; J: TRBJ2-7
CDR3: ASSLSGTTDTQY; V: TRBV11-3; size: .; J: TRBJ2-3
CDR3: ASSLGTGGYGANVLT; V: TRBV18; size: .; J: TRBJ2-6
CDR3: ASSIGQGPNTEAF; V: TRBV19; size: .; J: TRBJ1-1
CDR3: ASSQLIRNPLYEQY; V: TRBV7-8; size: .; J: TRBJ2-7
CDR3: ASSISGQSQKLF; V: TRBV19; size: .; J: TRBJ1-4
CDR3: SARARGGYT; V: TRBV20-1; size: .; J: TRBJ1-2
CDR3: ASSSGTGFQGYGYT; V: TRBV3-1/TRBV3-2; size: few; J: TRBJ1-2
CDR3: ASSTDRAPHSPLH; V: TRBV4-3; size: few; J: TRBJ1-6
CDR3: ASSPKWVRDSQGEQY; V: TRBV5-5; size: .; J: TRBJ2-7
CDR3: ASSSPRLAGARETQY; V: TRBV19; size: .; J: TRBJ2-5
CDR3: ASSFINRDRSKQY; V: TRBV28; size: few; J: TRBJ2-7
CDR3: ASSQQGIAPQH; V: TRBV19; size: .; J: TRBJ1-5
CDR3: ASSLRWDRASFGELF; V: TRBV7-9; size: .; J: TRBJ2-2
CDR3: ASSRTGGDTGELF; V: TRBV5-1; size: .; J: TRBJ2-2
CDR3: ASGGRQRNEKLF; V: TRBV3-1/TRBV3-2; size: .; J: TRBJ1-4
CDR3: ASSNGMGTGELF; V: TRBV6-5; size: .; J: TRBJ2-2
CDR3: ASSLTSGTDTQY; V: TRBV5-1; size: few; J: TRBJ2-3
CDR3: ASSHSGTGHEKLF; V: TRBV14; size: .; J: TRBJ1-4
CDR3: ASSLNRAQETQY; V: TRBV14; size: once; J: TRBJ2-5
CDR3: ASSLQGTGVPEAF; V: TRBV5-1; size: .; J: TRBJ1-1
CDR3: ASSIRRAPQPQH; V: TRBV19; size: .; J: TRBJ1-5